This record covers a single TCR beta chain. V lost 2 bases to trimming and J lost 5 bases, with 12 bases between them. This CDR3 has 14 amino acids. From germline, CDR1 is MNHEY and CDR2 SVGEGT. This sample stems from a study of blood T cell repertoires in COVID-19. In the study overall: The samples span acute and convalescent COVID-19 from the United States, Italy and Spain.

Under the authors' procedure: Reference gene primer amplification gave estimated nucleated cell counts. Assay: immunoSEQ multiplex PCR; the TCRdb copy retains only in-frame clones and omits some. The V and J calls and the clone size are those of that table, but D and trimming were determined from the DNA. The profile shows hundreds of thousands of clones, roughly 86% of them singletons. The sequencing sample was made of peripheral blood. The TCR sequence derives from a woman aged 25 to 45 with acute or convalescent COVID-19. The chain has TRBV6-2 or TRBV6-3 and TRBJ2-5; the D gene is possibly TRBD2 (6 bases). The CDR3 nucleotides read TGTGCCAGCAGTTACATGGGGGGTGGCGAGACCCAGTACTTC. This translates into CASSYMGGGETQYF.